This T cell receptor (beta chain) was found in a study of vaccination effects on CD4 cells after COVID-19. Within the ViraFEST assay, antigen-specific CD4+ T cells underwent expansion with viral peptide pools prior to sequencing. Subsequent to a culture period of approximately 11 days, CD4+ T cells were isolated. Remarks on this clone: Its antigen is undetermined.

The assay was immunoSEQ multiplex PCR, and TCRdb's table has in-frame clones only and misses some. The sample has 8,500 to 13,000 clones; roughly 70% are singletons. The V segment lost 4 bases and the J segment 7 bases; nucleotides outside the gene matches: 10. CDR1 is MNHEY and CDR2 is SVGAGI in the germline V gene. CDR3 length: 15 amino acids. This sequence was found in a human donor who received a COVID-19 vaccine. The rearrangement links TRBV6-5 to TRBJ2-7, with TRBD2 matching 10 bases. The sample here was CD4+ T cells from PBMCs cultured with HCoV-229E spike peptides, taken before COVID-19 vaccination. The CDR3 DNA follows: TGTGCCAGCAGTTCAAGCGGGAGGGCCCTCGGAGAGCAGTACTTC. Translated, it gives CASSSSGRALGEQYF.